This paragraph covers one T cell receptor (beta chain) sequence. The table lists this clone with a few counts. Its antigen remains undetermined. Per-nucleotide qualities are absent, and no much larger clonotype sits a single base away. This sample is part of a study of CD8+ T cells in alopecia areata (dated by TCRdb to the late 2010s). Some background on the complete study: The treated patients, all with moderate-to-severe alopecia areata, were enrolled in an open-label pilot trial of oral tofacitinib given at 5 to 10 mg twice daily. Biopsies were taken from tofacitinib-treated patients at baseline and again at 4 and 24 weeks into treatment, and several of those patients also had a later scalp biopsy. RNA came from the PAXgene miRNA kit for fixed scalp, the miRNeasy kit for PBMCs, and the RNeasy kit for mouse skin. In humans, TCRbeta sequencing was performed on scalp tissue and on sorted CD4+ and CD8+ peripheral blood T cells from healthy controls and from patients with patchy or totalis/universalis alopecia areata. The SALT score, which quantifies the percentage of affected scalp surface area, was used to measure disease severity in treated patients. Clonality in the scalp was compared among normal scalp (n=4), patchy alopecia areata scalp (n=8), and alopecia totalis/universalis scalp (n=8). Patients received tofacitinib for 6 to 18 months and were then followed off drug for 6 months to check for delayed response and recurrence. immunoSEQ multiplex PCR using 35 Vbeta forward primers and 13 Jbeta reverse primers was used to amplify TCRbeta CDR3 regions. High-throughput TCRbeta sequencing was used to examine T cell clonal expansion in alopecia areata in both the C3H/HeJ mouse model and human patients. Study-wide findings and limitations: The treated cohort was small, with a single nonresponder, so links between baseline CD8+ expansion and response need larger studies. With tofacitinib, both scalp clonality and the number of expanded CD8+ clones among the top 100 scalp clones went down significantly. Higher clonality and more expanded CD8+ clones were observed in lesional scalp than in normal scalp, particularly in alopecia totalis/universalis, a finding suggestive of antigenic drive. During tofacitinib treatment, many expanded lesional clones remained in scalp and blood, and this persistence may partly explain relapse after treatment is stopped. Shared TCR sequences between patients were less evident than in mice, which may be partly attributable to HLA diversity in the patient population. Unlike mouse skin, which is dominated by gammadelta T cells, normal human skin has resident alphabeta T cells that are also sequenced, and this complicates analysis of the scalp TCR repertoire.

The time point label, read with the paper, signifies: around 4 weeks on oral tofacitinib. The treatment or condition label, read with the paper, signifies: oral pan-JAK inhibitor, 5-10 mg twice daily. Lesional scalp punch biopsies and peripheral blood were obtained from alopecia areata patients. PBMCs were separated by density centrifugation and stained for CD3, CD4 and CD8, after which CD4+ and CD8+ T cells were sorted on a FACSAria. The CDR3 starts with the cysteine, ends with the phenylalanine, and has 13 residues. This entry keeps only the CDR3 DNA: 39 bases, framed from base 1. V drops 4 bases and J drops 1 base, leaving 8 bases in between. CDR1 and CDR2, looked up from the germline V gene (reference sequence), are LNHNV and YYDKDF. Libraries were constructed by the immunoSEQ multiplex PCR assay. To provide template for TCR sequencing, every sample had RNA extracted and reverse transcribed into cDNA. First-strand cDNA was synthesized with SuperScript III using a 2:1 mix of oligo-dT and random hexamers. Amplification bias was assessed with a synthetic immune receptor repertoire, and residual bias was removed computationally. As for the original processing: Raw reads were preprocessed for error removal, and CDR3 was defined according to IMGT conventions as running from the conserved cysteine to phenylalanine. Clonality was computed as 1 minus the Shannon entropy, with the entropy normalized by log2 of the number of productive unique TCRs. CD4 or CD8 identity of scalp clones was inferred by cross-referencing scalp TCRbeta sequences with sorted blood CD4 and CD8 repertoires. Not all clones reach the TCRdb copy of this immuneACCESS table, which keeps in-frame sequences only. Checked studies attribute under half of the gap to unresolved V genes and leave the rest unexplained. V and J calls and clone size follow that table, whereas D and trimming were derived from the DNA. Present in this sample are about 210,000 clones, about 50% of which were seen just once. Roughly 1.6% of the sample lies in the top ten.

This receptor was taken from a human donor with alopecia areata. The input for sequencing was CD4+ T cells sorted from blood, taken at week 4, from a patient treated with tofacitinib. Recombination linked TRBV15 to TRBJ2-7; no D gene call is confident. The DNA sequence is as follows: TGTGCCACCAGCAAAGTCGAGTCCTACGAGCAGTACTTC. Translation gives CATSKVESYEQYF.